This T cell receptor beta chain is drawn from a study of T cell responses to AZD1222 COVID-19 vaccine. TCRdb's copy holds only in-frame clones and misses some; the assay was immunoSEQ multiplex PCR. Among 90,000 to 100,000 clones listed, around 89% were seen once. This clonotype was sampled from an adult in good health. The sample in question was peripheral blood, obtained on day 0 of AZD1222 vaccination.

The CDR3 loop reads CASSPQDRVGSYEQYF. For the CDR3, the DNA is TGTGCCAGCAGCCCCCAGGACAGGGTCGGCTCCTACGAGCAGTACTTC. J is TRBJ2-7 and V is TRBV11-2; the match to TRBD1 covers 8 bases. The CDR3 spans 16 residues. V shed 5 bases and J 0 bases; nucleotides not matched to a gene: 9. Germline CDR1 SGHAT, CDR2 FQNNGV. Supplemented by reference TRBV11-2 and TRBJ2-7, the full variable domain reads EAGVAQSPRYKIIEKRQSVAFWCNPISGHATLYWYQQILGQGPKLLIQFQNNGVVDDSQLPKDRFSAERLKGVDSTLKIQPAKLEDSAVYLCASSPQDRVGSYEQYFGPGTRLTVT.